This TCR beta chain was captured by sequencing in a study of OX40 agonist ivuxolimab in advanced cancers. Assay: immunoSEQ multiplex PCR; the TCRdb copy retains only in-frame clones and omits some. The data show about 36,000 clones, 70% to 90% seen once. This clonotype originated in an adult with an advanced solid tumor such as melanoma, head and neck, liver or kidney cancer. The specimen was CD4+ or CD8+ T cells sorted from blood, collected in a trial of the OX40 agonist ivuxolimab.

The CDR3 DNA is TGTGCCAGCAGCCCGCCTGCACCAGAGACCCAGTACTTC. This sequence encodes CASSPPAPETQYF. This chain links TRBV6-6 with TRBJ2-5; no definite D call. The germline V gene encodes CDR1 MNHNY and CDR2 SVGAGI (reference sequence). The CDR3 loop spans 13 amino acids. Between the trimmed V and J ends, which lost 6 bases and 4 bases, there was a span of 12 bases.